This TCR beta chain was identified in a study of cytomegalovirus exposure and HLA in healthy donors. J gave up 6 bases and V 7 bases, and 9 bases lay outside the gene matches. This CDR3 is built from 17 residues. Germline CDR1 and CDR2: ENHRY and SYGVKD. The PCR used 60 Vbeta and 13 Jbeta primers. Study processing details: An analysis that came later counted 80 million or so unique TCR beta chains, 10 million to 11 million shared. Repertoires were generated with immunoSEQ multiplex PCR, while TCRdb's copy carries only in-frame clones and drops some. The V and J calls and clone size come from that table; D and trimming were worked out from the DNA. Altogether more than 80,000 clones are present, over 60% being singletons, with the ten largest covering more than 3.5%. As concerns this clone: Antigen specificity is unknown.

The study, taken as a whole, reports: Several of the most significant clusters appeared linked to common viral pathogens, based on a later analysis. V- and J-gene trimming in TCR beta was tied to a missense DCLRE1C variant by an analysis performed later. It was confirmed in vitro that a few of the CMV-associated chains were specific for CMV antigens.

J is TRBJ2-1 and V is TRBV10-3; 16 bases align to TRBD2. The sequencing sample was made of PBMCs. The TCR was taken from a man aged 60 to 75 in good health and CMV-seronegative. The CDR3 is CAIKPGLAGGAGNEQFF. The CDR3 region has the DNA TGTGCCATCAAGCCGGGACTAGCGGGGGGGGCCGGCAATGAGCAGTTCTTC.